This T cell receptor (beta chain) originates from a study of post-analysis software for immune sequencing data. This clonotype appeared many times. Antigen: not known. Libraries were made from TCR beta cDNA, and they carried unique molecular identifiers. About 500,000 cDNA molecules came from around 0.96 to 9.9 million T cells. From the PCR reads, TCRdb called clonotypes with MiXCR, one entry per CDR3 protein. Seen here are about 430,000 distinct CDR3 sequences, about 40% observed once, and the top ten hold 7.6%. Study outcomes and limitations: TRBV5-6, TRBV5-1 and TRBV20-1 belonged to a set of a few TRBV segments that were more frequent in patients than controls.

In germline, CDR1 is SQVTM, CDR2 ANQGSEA. V dropped 7 bases and J dropped 4 bases, with 12 bases sitting between them. CDR3 length: 12 amino acids. The rearrangement uses TRBV29-1 and TRBJ2-3; D ambiguous. The receptor was derived from a girl between 2 and 10 years old with multiple sclerosis. Sequencing was done on a sample of blood. The CDR3 sequence is CSAKSASDTQYF. The DNA of the CDR3 is TGCAGCGCAAAGAGCGCGTCAGATACGCAGTATTTT.